Listed here are 25 T cell receptor beta chains from one sample, sequenced in a study of graft-versus-host responses after intestinal transplantation. Their antigen targets remain unknown. This table comes from immunoSEQ multiplex PCR, and its TCRdb copy is limited to in-frame clones, with some not included. The sample records about 90,000 clones, 80% to 95% being singletons. The sequences come from unstimulated CD4+ T cells sorted from spleen or lymph node cells, collected before intestinal transplant. Receptors were obtained from a human donor who received an intestinal transplant.

The genes are TRBV29-1 and TRBJ1-2; 10 bases are a match to TRBD1. V gave up 3 bases and J gave up 4 bases; unmatched junction bases: 5. The CDR3 is 14 residues long. The germline V gene has CDR1 SQVTM and CDR2 ANQGSEA. As DNA, the CDR3 is TGCAGCGTTGATGGGACAGGGGACATCTATGGCTACACCTTC. Its translation: CSVDGTGDIYGYTF.

This rearrangement joins TRBV25-1 to TRBJ1-1, with D tentatively TRBD1 (6 bases). Between the trimmed V and J ends, which lost 6 bases and 1 base, there was a span of 15 bases. CDR1 MGHDK and CDR2 SYGVNS come from the germline V gene. The CDR3 length is 15 residues. For the CDR3, the DNA is TGTGCCAGCAGGACGGGAGGGGGGCGGAACACTGAAGCTTTCTTT. Its protein product is CASRTGGGRNTEAFF.

This clone was counted a single time. V gene TRBV28 combines with J gene TRBJ2-5; D not certain. The CDR3 is 10 residues long. V was clipped by 6 bases and J by 5 bases, with 4 bases between them. The germline gives CDR1 MDHEN, CDR2 SYDVKM. This CDR3 reads CASRAETQYF. In nucleotides, the CDR3 is TGTGCCAGCAGAGCTGAGACCCAGTACTTC.

The V gene is TRBV6-1, the J gene TRBJ2-2; D call uncertain. The CDR3 consists of 16 residues. Germline CDR1 reads MNHNS; CDR2 reads SASEGT. Trimming pared 4 bases from V and 1 base from J, leaving 13 bases between. The CDR3 sequence: CASSGNRRQNTGELFF. The CDR3 nucleotides are TGTGCCAGCAGTGGAAACAGAAGACAGAACACCGGGGAGCTGTTTTTT.

This clone has a single count. The chain recombines TRBV15 with TRBJ2-5, with D possibly matching TRBD2 (5 bases). CDR1 LNHNV and CDR2 YYDKDF come from the germline V gene (reference sequence). Trimming removed 0 bases at V and 0 bases at J, with 8 bases between. This CDR3 spans 15 amino acids. CDR3 in DNA: TGTGCCACCAGCAGAGATCGAGGGTACCAAGAGACCCAGTACTTC. Translated, it gives CATSRDRGYQETQYF.

This chain joins TRBV30 and TRBJ1-1; the D gene is possibly TRBD1 (5 bases). The V and J ends lost 0 bases and 2 bases respectively, with 7 bases between them. The germline V gene has CDR1 GTSNPN and CDR2 SVGIG (reference sequence). This CDR3 is 13 amino acids long. This CDR3 reads CAWSVGVNTEAFF. The CDR3, as DNA: TGTGCCTGGAGTGTGGGGGTAAACACTGAAGCTTTCTTT.

The rearrangement joins TRBV6-5 to TRBJ1-4, with unresolved D. Looked up from germline, CDR1 is MNHEY and CDR2 is SVGAGI. The CDR3 is 14 amino acids. V was pared by 2 bases and J by 3 bases, with 7 bases between. This CDR3 reads CASSYRQSNEKLFF. CDR3 nucleotide sequence: TGTGCCAGCAGTTACCGGCAGTCTAATGAAAAACTGTTTTTT.

This chain uses TRBV7-9 with TRBJ1-2; D gene uncertain. V shed 0 bases and J shed 3 bases, with 11 bases lying between them. CDR1 is SEHNR, CDR2 FQNEAQ, per germline (reference sequence). The CDR3 is 15 amino acids. The DNA of the CDR3 is TGTGCCAGCAGCTTAGCTTCTCTGGGTCACTATGGCTACACCTTC. Protein: CASSLASLGHYGYTF.

The rearrangement links TRBV6-6 to TRBJ2-3; D is perhaps TRBD2 (6 bases). Germline values: CDR1 MNHNY, CDR2 SVGAGI (reference sequence). V lost 8 bases to trimming and J lost 2 bases, with 17 bases between them. The CDR3 spans 15 residues. This chain's CDR3 is CASLQTGTPTDTQYF. The CDR3, as DNA: TGTGCCAGCCTCCAGACCGGGACTCCCACAGATACGCAGTATTTT.

This sequence joins TRBV5-1 and TRBJ2-1; tentative D call: TRBD1 (6 bases). Trimming cost V 3 bases and J 6 bases, with 13 bases left between them. Per the germline V gene, CDR1 is SGHRS and CDR2 is YFSETQ. The CDR3 runs to 14 residues. The chain's CDR3 is CASSSRGAPNEQFF. CDR3 coding DNA: TGCGCCAGCAGCTCCAGGGGTGCCCCCAATGAGCAGTTCTTC.

This sequence joins TRBV30 and TRBJ2-3; D not resolved. Germline CDR1 and CDR2: GTSNPN and SVGIG (reference sequence). The length of the CDR3 is 14 residues. Trimming took off 0 bases at V and 6 bases at J, with 13 bases between the two ends. As DNA, the CDR3 is TGTGCCTGGAGTGTCCAGTCACCGTCGGATACGCAGTATTTT. Protein product: CAWSVQSPSDTQYF.

The chain combines TRBV18 with TRBJ1-2; D is possibly TRBD1 (5 bases). CDR1 and CDR2 from the germline V gene are KGHSH and LQKENI. This CDR3 region has 14 residues. V was clipped by 2 bases and J by 6 bases, with 13 bases between them. CDR3 loop: CASSPGRQQNGYTF. The CDR3 region has the DNA TGTGCCAGCTCACCAGGTCGACAGCAAAATGGCTACACCTTC.

This clone was seen a single time. The rearrangement links TRBV18 to TRBJ1-2; TRBD1 might be the D (6 bases). Trimming removed 0 bases from V and 3 bases from J, with 8 bases in between. Germline values: CDR1 KGHSH, CDR2 LQKENI. This CDR3 has 14 residues. This CDR3 is CASSPPGQHYGYTF. CDR3 in DNA: TGTGCCAGCTCACCACCTGGACAGCACTATGGCTACACCTTC. Combining the CDR3 with reference TRBV18 and TRBJ1-2 gives the whole variable domain NAGVMQNPRHLVRRRGQEARLRCSPMKGHSHVYWYRQLPEEGLKFMVYLQKENIIDESGMPKERFSAEFPKEGPSILRIQQVVRGDSAAYFCASSPPGQHYGYTFGSGTRLTVV.

The chain has TRBV6-1 and TRBJ1-4, with D possibly matching TRBD1 (6 bases). Trimming cost V 5 bases and J 16 bases, with 23 bases left between them. Germline V gene lookup returns CDR1 MNHNS and CDR2 SASEGT. The CDR3 has 14 residues. CDR3 DNA: TGTGCCAGCAGTAGTTCGCGGGGGCGCCGGGAGACGTTTTTT. It yields the protein CASSSSRGRRETFF.

V is TRBV7-2 and J is TRBJ2-5; 8 nucleotides line up with TRBD2. The CDR3 sequence is 16 residues long. Germline CDR1 reads SGHTA; CDR2 reads FQGNSA. V was pared by 2 bases and J by 1 base, with 6 bases of the junction left unmatched. The CDR3 spells CASSLRHRGGQETQYF. The DNA for the CDR3 is TGTGCCAGCAGCTTAAGGCATCGGGGGGGCCAAGAGACCCAGTACTTC.

The chain uses TRBV9 and TRBJ2-3; D gene ambiguous. This CDR3 is built from 12 residues. With 4 bases removed from V and 6 bases from J, the gap between germline ends came to 9 bases. Germline V CDR1 and CDR2: SGDLS, YYNGEE. CDR3 in amino acids: CASSPLVDTQYF. The CDR3 DNA follows: TGTGCCAGCAGCCCTCTAGTGGATACGCAGTATTTT.

The V gene is TRBV5-1, the J gene TRBJ2-1, with D possibly TRBD2 on 6 matching bases. The V and J ends lost 2 bases and 15 bases respectively, with 18 bases between them. Germline V CDR1 and CDR2: SGHRS, YFSETQ. This CDR3 comprises 13 residues. This CDR3 reads CASSFKVGTEGFF. The CDR3 DNA sequence: TGCGCCAGCAGCTTCAAGGTCGGGACTGAAGGGTTCTTC.

The chain couples TRBV19 to TRBJ2-5, with 13 bases lining up with TRBD2. Germline lookup yields CDR1 LNHDA and CDR2 SQIVND (reference sequence). This CDR3 is built from 16 residues. The J segment lost 5 bases and the V segment lost 3 bases, leaving 6 bases of the junction unmatched. CDR3 coding DNA: TGTGCCAGTAGTATCGGACTAGCGGGAGTTGTGGAGACCCAGTACTTC. It is translated as CASSIGLAGVVETQYF.

This clone showed up just once. The chain links TRBV4-1 to TRBJ2-7; D call uncertain. The CDR3 length is 12 residues. The V end was cut by 1 base, the J end by 6 bases, with 7 bases between. Germline values: CDR1 MGHRA, CDR2 YSYEKL. The CDR3 spells CASSQAIGEQYF. The CDR3 bases are TGCGCCAGCAGCCAAGCCATCGGCGAGCAGTACTTC.

This clone was counted only a few times. This chain links TRBV6-5 with TRBJ2-7, with 7 bases that match TRBD1. Germline V gene sequence: CDR1 MNHEY, CDR2 SVGAGI. V was pared by 2 bases and J by 0 bases, with 4 bases of the junction left unmatched. The CDR3 extends over 15 amino acids. The CDR3 is CASSYPTGSSYEQYF. The CDR3 region has the DNA TGTGCCAGCAGTTACCCGACAGGGTCCTCCTACGAGCAGTACTTC.

The rearrangement joins TRBV7-2 to TRBJ2-7; 7 positions agree with TRBD1. J lost 0 bases, V lost 3 bases, and 2 bases had no gene match. Germline-derived CDR1 and CDR2 are SGHTA and FQGNSA. There are 14 residues in the CDR3. This chain's CDR3 is CASSLRTGSYEQYF. The CDR3 region has the DNA TGTGCCAGCAGCTTGCGGACAGGCTCCTACGAGCAGTACTTC.

This sequence joins TRBV19 and TRBJ2-1; the match to TRBD1 covers 9 bases. V lost 3 bases, J lost 4 bases, and 7 bases stayed unmatched. In germline, CDR1 is LNHDA, CDR2 SQIVND (reference sequence). There are 16 residues in the CDR3. CDR3 in amino acids: CASSIEGTGKYNEQFF. In DNA form, the CDR3 reads TGTGCCAGTAGTATTGAAGGGACAGGGAAATACAATGAGCAGTTCTTC.

V and J are TRBV25-1 and TRBJ2-3; possible D gene TRBD2, 5 bases. The CDR3 extends over 14 amino acids. Germline CDR1 is MGHDK and CDR2 is SYGVNS. Trimming removed 3 bases from V and 2 bases from J, with 9 bases in between. The CDR3 sequence: CASSDRGPTDTQYF. CDR3 nucleotide sequence: TGTGCCAGCAGTGATCGGGGTCCCACAGATACGCAGTATTTT.

The chain couples TRBV5-5 to TRBJ1-5, with D tentatively TRBD1 (5 bases). V lost 5 bases to trimming and J lost 4 bases, with 16 bases between them. CDR1 and CDR2 from the germline V gene are SGHKS and YYEKEE (reference sequence). The CDR3 extends over 15 amino acids. The CDR3 nucleotides are TGTGCCAGCAGACGTGGGGGTCAGGGAAATCAGCCCCAGCATTTT. Translation: CASRRGGQGNQPQHF.

Note on this clone: This CDR3 is also generated by other DNA sequences in the sample. The chain is built from TRBV6-5 and TRBJ2-5; 11 bases agree with TRBD2. CDR3 length: 14 amino acids. From germline, CDR1 is MNHEY and CDR2 SVGAGI. Unmatched junction bases numbered 0, after V lost 2 bases and J lost 4 bases. The CDR3 coding sequence is TGTGCCAGCAGTTACGGACTAGCGGGAGAGACCCAGTACTTC. Translating gives CASSYGLAGETQYF.